The 16 T cell receptor beta chains below come from one sample, sequenced in a study of cytotoxic CD8 clonotypes in ibrutinib-treated CLL. Sequencing was performed with immunoSEQ multiplex PCR; in TCRdb, only in-frame clones are kept and a portion is missing. The sample shows 160,000 or so clones, roughly 77% of them seen only once. The sample here was PBMCs, taken after 12 months of ibrutinib treatment. These receptors originate from a human donor with chronic lymphocytic leukemia.

The chain recombines TRBV11-1 with TRBJ2-7; D is unclear. This CDR3 is 12 amino acids long. Germline V gene lookup returns CDR1 SGHAT and CDR2 FQDESV (reference sequence). Deletions cut 5 bases from V and 7 bases from J, with 12 bases between. CDR3 in amino acids: CASSPHAAEQYF. For the CDR3, the DNA is TGTGCCAGCAGCCCTCATGCGGCTGAGCAGTACTTC. Full variable domain (remainder filled in from reference TRBV11-1 and TRBJ2-7): EAEVAQSPRYKITEKSQAVAFWCDPISGHATLYWYRQILGQGPELLVQFQDESVVDDSQLPKDRFSAERLKGVDSTLKIQPAELGDSAMYLCASSPHAAEQYFGPGTRLTVT.

The chain uses TRBV6-5 and TRBJ2-2; 10 nucleotides match TRBD1. Germline V gene data show CDR1 as MNHEY and CDR2 as SVGAGI. The CDR3 length is 15 residues. With 7 bases clipped from V and 0 bases from J, the junction kept 2 bases outside the gene matches. The CDR3 DNA follows: TGTGCCAGCAACGGACAGGGGGCGAACACCGGGGAGCTGTTTTTT. It specifies CASNGQGANTGELFF.

This clone was counted only a few times. The rearrangement links TRBV30 to TRBJ1-5, with TRBD1 matching 10 bases. Germline values: CDR1 GTSNPN, CDR2 SVGIG (reference sequence). Unmatched junction bases numbered 8, after V lost 0 bases and J lost 3 bases. The CDR3 has 17 amino acids. Here the CDR3 reads CAWSVRPGQGINQPQHF. CDR3 nucleotide sequence: TGTGCCTGGAGTGTACGGCCGGGACAGGGGATCAATCAGCCCCAGCATTTT. Looking up the rest from reference TRBV30 and TRBJ1-5 gives the full variable domain: SQTIHQWPATLVQPVGSPLSLECTVEGTSNPNLYWYRQAAGRGLQLLFYSVGIGQISSEVPQNLSASRPQDRQFILSSKKLLLSDSGFYLCAWSVRPGQGINQPQHFGDGTRLSIL.

This clone was seen a single time. V is TRBV4-2 and J is TRBJ1-2, with a tentative D call TRBD1 (5 bases). The CDR3 consists of 14 residues. Germline lookup yields CDR1 LGHNA and CDR2 YNFKEQ. The germline V and J ends were trimmed by 4 bases and 3 bases, with 12 bases remaining between them. The CDR3 sequence: CASSPLTEHYGYTF. Written as DNA, the CDR3 is TGTGCCAGCAGCCCTCTGACAGAGCACTATGGCTACACCTTC.

This chain links TRBV18 with TRBJ2-5; 8 nucleotides line up with TRBD1. J lost 2 bases, V lost 3 bases, and 2 bases had no gene match. The CDR3 contains 14 residues. CDR1 and CDR2 from the germline V gene are KGHSH and LQKENI. CDR3 region: CASSPDRVQETQYF. In nucleotides, the CDR3 is TGTGCCAGCTCACCGGACAGGGTTCAAGAGACCCAGTACTTC.

The chain uses TRBV5-1 and TRBJ2-1, with 9 nucleotides matching TRBD2. The CDR3 runs 16 residues. After removal of 0 bases from V and 10 bases from J, the junction contained 11 bases not matched to a gene. Germline CDR1 is SGHRS and CDR2 is YFSETQ. The CDR3 bases are TGCGCCAGCAGCTTGGAACCTAGCGGGGTGACCACCGAGCAGTTCTTC. This sequence encodes CASSLEPSGVTTEQFF. The full variable domain, with the rest looked up from reference TRBV5-1 and TRBJ2-1, is KAGVTQTPRYLIKTRGQQVTLSCSPISGHRSVSWYQQTPGQGLQFLFEYFSETQRNKGNFPGRFSGRQFSNSRSEMNVSTLELGDSALYLCASSLEPSGVTTEQFFGPGTRLTVL.

This clone was seen a handful of times. At the DNA level, this CDR3 is encoded by other sequences in the same sample as well. The chain carries TRBV5-6 and TRBJ1-1, with no clear D. V was shortened by 5 bases and J by 1 base, with 3 bases between the two germline ends. Germline V gene lookup returns CDR1 SGHDT and CDR2 YYEEEE. This CDR3 contains 11 residues. The CDR3 loop is CASSRNTEAFF. The CDR3 bases are TGTGCCAGCAGTAGGAACACTGAAGCTTTCTTT.

The chain combines TRBV4-1 with TRBJ2-1; no clear D gene. This CDR3 has 16 amino acids. Trimming left V 3 bases short and J 3 bases short, with 15 bases between. Germline-derived CDR1 and CDR2 are MGHRA and YSYEKL. The CDR3 loop is CASSQTEVASYNEQFF. Written as DNA, the CDR3 is TGCGCCAGCAGCCAGACCGAAGTCGCTAGCTACAATGAGCAGTTCTTC.

The chain combines TRBV28 with TRBJ1-5; no clear D. The CDR3 has 11 residues. Trimming stripped 7 bases from V and 0 bases from J, with 1 base between. The V gene's germline CDR1 is MDHEN and CDR2 SYDVKM. The chain's CDR3 is CASNSNQPQHF. The CDR3 DNA is TGTGCCAGCAATAGCAATCAGCCCCAGCATTTT.

About this clone itself: The junction departs from the called germline gene at one end, perhaps through a read error. This chain joins TRBV19 and TRBJ2-7; tentative D call: TRBD1 (5 bases). The CDR3 totals 16 residues. The germline gives CDR1 LNHDA, CDR2 SQIVND (reference sequence). Here the CDR3 reads CAGSIGWVGRANEQYF. In nucleotides, the CDR3 is TGTGCCGGTAGTATAGGATGGGTGGGCAGGGCAAACGAGCAGTACTTC. Together with reference TRBV19 and TRBJ2-7, the CDR3 gives the full variable domain: DGGITQSPKYLFRKEGQNVTLSCEQNLNHDAMYWYRQDPGQGLRLIYYSQIVNDFQKGDIAEGYSVSREKKESFPLTVTSAQKNPTAFYLCAGSIGWVGRANEQYFGPGTRLTVT.

The J gene is TRBJ2-5, the V gene TRBV4-1; D is perhaps TRBD2 (5 bases). Germline CDR1 and CDR2: MGHRA and YSYEKL. V lost 3 bases and J 4 bases, leaving 18 bases between the germline ends. CDR3 length: 16 amino acids. The CDR3 nucleotides read TGCGCCAGCAGCCACGTAGGACGTAGCGTGGGAGAGACCCAGTACTTC. Amino acids: CASSHVGRSVGETQYF.

The chain combines TRBV4-3 with TRBJ2-7; D is undetermined. V was shortened by 0 bases and J by 3 bases, with 6 bases between the two germline ends. Germline loops: CDR1 LGHNA, CDR2 YSLEER. This CDR3 comprises 13 residues. CDR3 nucleotide sequence: TGCGCCAGCAGCCAAGAGATCTACTACGAGCAGTACTTC. This translates into CASSQEIYYEQYF.

The chain recombines TRBV6-6 with TRBJ2-7; 7 bases match TRBD1. The CDR3 length is 12 residues. Germline V CDR1 and CDR2: MNHNY, SVGAGI (reference sequence). The junction had 5 bases not matched to a gene; V was cut back by 7 bases and J by 5 bases. The CDR3 spells CASTPTGDEQYF. The DNA of the CDR3 is TGTGCCAGCACCCCTACAGGGGACGAGCAGTACTTC.

The chain recombines TRBV4-1 with TRBJ1-4; D gene unclear. Trimming shortened V by 3 bases and J by 8 bases, and 13 bases separated the two germline ends. The CDR3 covers 14 residues. Germline V gives CDR1 MGHRA, CDR2 YSYEKL. Here the CDR3 DNA reads TGCGCCAGCAGCCAGGGCAGGTCGTACGAAAAACTGTTTTTT. Translated: CASSQGRSYEKLFF.

The chain uses TRBV7-9 and TRBJ2-3, with no clear D. Trimming removed 2 bases at V and 2 bases at J, with 14 bases between. CDR1 SEHNR and CDR2 FQNEAQ come from the germline V gene (reference sequence). The CDR3 loop spans 16 amino acids. The CDR3 region is CASSLLRAPITDTQYF. For the CDR3, the DNA is TGTGCCAGCAGCTTACTTCGTGCCCCGATCACAGATACGCAGTATTTT.

This clone was observed a single time. The rearrangement links TRBV28 to TRBJ2-4, with D possibly matching TRBD2 (6 bases). The CDR3 is 15 amino acids. V was shortened by 6 bases and J by 1 base, with 13 bases between the two germline ends. Looked up from germline, CDR1 is MDHEN and CDR2 is SYDVKM. The chain's CDR3 is CASSGLKGAKNIQYF. The DNA of the CDR3 is TGTGCCAGCAGCGGACTAAAGGGGGCCAAAAACATTCAGTACTTC.